This TCR beta chain was obtained from a study of blood T cell repertoires in COVID-19. The CDR3 runs to 15 residues. CDR1 and CDR2 (germline): MNHEY, SVGAGI. Trimming pared 6 bases from V and 3 bases from J, leaving 15 bases between. Assay: immunoSEQ multiplex PCR; the TCRdb copy retains only in-frame clones and omits some. The sample carries 250,000 to 350,000 clones, 89% recorded once. The sequence derives from a woman aged 60-75 years with acute or convalescent COVID-19. The sequencing input was peripheral blood. V gene TRBV6-5 combines with J gene TRBJ1-5; D is perhaps TRBD1 (6 bases). CDR3 bases: TGTGCCAGCAGACATGGGACAAGGGACAATCAGCCCCAGCATTTT. It codes for CASRHGTRDNQPQHF.